This T cell receptor beta chain was recovered during a study of T cells in localized non-small cell lung cancer. Regarding this clone: Its cognate antigen is unknown.

The trim removed 5 bases at V and 2 bases at J, leaving 7 bases unmatched. CDR1 and CDR2 from the germline V gene are MNHEY and SMNVEV (reference sequence). CDR3 size: 15 residues. TCRdb's copy holds only in-frame clones and misses some; the assay was immunoSEQ multiplex PCR. The sample lists tens of thousands of clones, about 88% occurring once. Broader study findings: When the top 100 tumor clones were examined, a median around 58 of them also appeared in the adjacent lung, which was paired and uninvolved. Adjacent uninvolved lung had the highest clonality, suggesting focused antigen responses. Sequencing involved a lone tumor region, leaving heterogeneity possible. In the blood, greater T cell density corresponded to longer overall survival.

This receptor was identified in a female donor at least 60 years old with stage I lung adenocarcinoma. The sample was peripheral blood, taken before any cancer treatment. The rearrangement joins TRBV27 to TRBJ2-3; TRBD1 agrees at 7 bases. CDR3 protein: CASSPYRGATDTQYF. The CDR3 DNA is TGTGCCAGCAGTCCTTACAGGGGTGCCACAGATACGCAGTATTTT.